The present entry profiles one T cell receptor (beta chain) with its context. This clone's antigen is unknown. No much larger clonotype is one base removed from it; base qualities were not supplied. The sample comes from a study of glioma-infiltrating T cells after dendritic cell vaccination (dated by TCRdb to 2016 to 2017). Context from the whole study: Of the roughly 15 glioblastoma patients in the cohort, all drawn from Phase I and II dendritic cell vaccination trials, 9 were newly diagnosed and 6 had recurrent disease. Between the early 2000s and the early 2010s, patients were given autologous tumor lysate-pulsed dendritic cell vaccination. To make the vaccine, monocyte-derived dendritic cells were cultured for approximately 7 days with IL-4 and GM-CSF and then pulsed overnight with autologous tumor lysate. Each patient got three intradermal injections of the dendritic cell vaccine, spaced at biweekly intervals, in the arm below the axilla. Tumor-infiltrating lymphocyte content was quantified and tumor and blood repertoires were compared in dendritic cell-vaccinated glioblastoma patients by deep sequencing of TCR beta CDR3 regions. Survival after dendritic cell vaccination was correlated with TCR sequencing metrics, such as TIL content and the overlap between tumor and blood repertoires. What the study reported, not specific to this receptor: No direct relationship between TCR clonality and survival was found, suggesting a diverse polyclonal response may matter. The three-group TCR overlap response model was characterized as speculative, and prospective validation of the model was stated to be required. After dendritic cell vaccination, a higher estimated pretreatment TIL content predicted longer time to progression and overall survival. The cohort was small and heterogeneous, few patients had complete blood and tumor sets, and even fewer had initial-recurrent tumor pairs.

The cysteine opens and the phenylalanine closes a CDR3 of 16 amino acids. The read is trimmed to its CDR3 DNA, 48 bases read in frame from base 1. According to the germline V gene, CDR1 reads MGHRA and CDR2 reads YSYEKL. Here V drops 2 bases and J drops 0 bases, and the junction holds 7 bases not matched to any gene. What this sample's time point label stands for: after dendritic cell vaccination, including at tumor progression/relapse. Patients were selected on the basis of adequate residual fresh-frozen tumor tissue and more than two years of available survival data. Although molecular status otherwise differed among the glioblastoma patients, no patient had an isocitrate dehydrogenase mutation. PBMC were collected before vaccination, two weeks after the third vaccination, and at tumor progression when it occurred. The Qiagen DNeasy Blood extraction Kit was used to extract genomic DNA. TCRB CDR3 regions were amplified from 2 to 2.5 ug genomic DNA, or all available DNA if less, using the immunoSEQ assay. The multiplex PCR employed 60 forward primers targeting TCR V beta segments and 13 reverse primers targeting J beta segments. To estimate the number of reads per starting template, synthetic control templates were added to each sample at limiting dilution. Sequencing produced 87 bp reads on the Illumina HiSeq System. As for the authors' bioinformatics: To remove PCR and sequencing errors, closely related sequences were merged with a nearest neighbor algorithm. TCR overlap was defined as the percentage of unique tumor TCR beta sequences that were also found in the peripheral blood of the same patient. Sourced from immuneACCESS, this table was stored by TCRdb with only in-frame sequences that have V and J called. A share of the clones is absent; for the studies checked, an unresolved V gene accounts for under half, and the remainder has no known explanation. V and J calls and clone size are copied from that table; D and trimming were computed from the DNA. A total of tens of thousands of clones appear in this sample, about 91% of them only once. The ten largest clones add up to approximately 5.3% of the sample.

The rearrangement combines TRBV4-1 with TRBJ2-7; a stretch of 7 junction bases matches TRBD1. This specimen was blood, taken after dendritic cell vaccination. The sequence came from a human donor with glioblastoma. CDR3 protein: CASSQNQQGTSYEQYF. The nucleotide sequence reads TGCGCCAGCAGCCAAAACCAACAGGGGACCTCCTACGAGCAGTACTTC.